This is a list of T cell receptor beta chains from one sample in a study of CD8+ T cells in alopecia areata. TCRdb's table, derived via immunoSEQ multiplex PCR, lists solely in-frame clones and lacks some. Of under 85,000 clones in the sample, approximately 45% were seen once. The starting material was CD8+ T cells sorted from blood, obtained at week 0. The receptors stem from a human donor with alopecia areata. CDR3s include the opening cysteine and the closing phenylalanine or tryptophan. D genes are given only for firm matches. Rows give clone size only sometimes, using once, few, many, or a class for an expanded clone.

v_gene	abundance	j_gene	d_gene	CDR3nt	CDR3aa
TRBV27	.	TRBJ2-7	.	TGTGCCAGCAGCCCAATCGGACTCGCTGGCTACGAGCAGTACTTC	CASSPIGLAGYEQYF
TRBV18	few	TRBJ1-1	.	TGTGCCAGCTCACCCTCGGGGAACACTGAAGCTTTCTTT	CASSPSGNTEAFF
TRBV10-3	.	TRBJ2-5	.	TGTGCCGGAGCTAGCGACCAAGAGACCCAGTACTTC	CAGASDQETQYF
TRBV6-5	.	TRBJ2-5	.	TGTGCCAGCAGTCACCCGGACAACCTAGGCGAGACCCAGTACTTC	CASSHPDNLGETQYF
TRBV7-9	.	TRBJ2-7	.	TGTGCCAGCAGCTTCAGGGGTTCCTACGAGCAGTACTTC	CASSFRGSYEQYF
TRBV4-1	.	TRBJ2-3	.	TGCGCCAGTCAAGTAGCAGCCTCTAGCACAGATACGCAGTATTTT	CASQVAASSTDTQYF
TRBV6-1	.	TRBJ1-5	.	TGTGCCAGCAGTGACCCAGGTAGGAGTGGACAGCCCCAGCATTTT	CASSDPGRSGQPQHF
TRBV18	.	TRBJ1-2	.	TGTGCCAGCTCACCACCGATAAGGGATGGCTATGGCTACACCTTC	CASSPPIRDGYGYTF
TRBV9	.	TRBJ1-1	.	TGTGCCAGCAGCGCGGGTGGGAGTCTCACTGAAGCTTTCTTT	CASSAGGSLTEAFF
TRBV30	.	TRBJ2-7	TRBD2	TGTGCCTGGAACGGGAGGTCCTACGAGCAGTACTTC	CAWNGRSYEQYF
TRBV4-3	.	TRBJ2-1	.	TGCGCCAGCAGCCAAGATTGGACCGGGGTCTATAGGGATGAGCAGTTCTTC	CASSQDWTGVYRDEQFF
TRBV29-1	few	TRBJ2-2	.	TGCAGCGTTGTGACGAACACCGGGGAGCTGTTTTTT	CSVVTNTGELFF
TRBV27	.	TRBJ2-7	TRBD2	TGTGCCAGCAGTTTTGGAGCGGGAGAGTTGTACGAGCAGTACTTC	CASSFGAGELYEQYF
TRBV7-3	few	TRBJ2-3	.	TGTGCCAGCAGCTTAAACGGGAGAGGGGCAGATACGCAGTATTTT	CASSLNGRGADTQYF
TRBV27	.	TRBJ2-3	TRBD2	TGTGCCAGCAGTTTCGGGGGGGCAGATACGCAGTATTTT	CASSFGGADTQYF
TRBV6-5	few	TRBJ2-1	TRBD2	TGTGCCAGCAGTTTTAGCGGGAGTCCCAATGAGCAGTTCTTC	CASSFSGSPNEQFF